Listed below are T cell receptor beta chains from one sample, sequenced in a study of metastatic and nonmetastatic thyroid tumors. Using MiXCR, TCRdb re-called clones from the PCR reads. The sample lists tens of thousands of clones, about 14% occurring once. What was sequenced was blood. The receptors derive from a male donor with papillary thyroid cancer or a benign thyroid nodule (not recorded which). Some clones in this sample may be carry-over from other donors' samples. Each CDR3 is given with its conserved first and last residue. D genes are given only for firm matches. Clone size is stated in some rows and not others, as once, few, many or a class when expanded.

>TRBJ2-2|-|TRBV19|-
CASSVEAWGTGELFF
TGTGCCTCTTCCGTTGAGGCGTGGGGCACCGGGGAGCTGTTTTTT
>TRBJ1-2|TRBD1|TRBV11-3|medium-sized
CASSSGQGFNYGYTF
TGTGCCAGCAGCTCGGGACAGGGGTTCAACTATGGCTACACCTTC
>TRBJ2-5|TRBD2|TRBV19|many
CASSIAQGLAGDQETQYF
TGTGCCAGTAGTATAGCCCAAGGACTAGCGGGAGACCAAGAGACCCAGTACTTC
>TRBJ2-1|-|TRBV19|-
CASSMGACLTMSSYNEQFF
TGTGCCAGTAGTATGGGTGCGTGCTTAACTATGAGCTCCTACAATGAGCAGTTCTTC
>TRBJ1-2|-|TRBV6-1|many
CASADHPENNYGYTF
TGTGCCAGCGCGGACCACCCGGAAAATAACTATGGCTACACCTTC
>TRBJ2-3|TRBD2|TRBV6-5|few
CASSYLAGESDTQYF
TGTGCCAGCAGTTACCTAGCGGGAGAGTCAGATACGCAGTATTTT
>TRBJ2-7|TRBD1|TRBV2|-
CASQQGTGDKYEQYF
TGTGCCAGCCAGCAAGGGACAGGCGACAAGTACGAGCAGTACTTC
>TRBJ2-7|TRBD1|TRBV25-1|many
CASSDARDSISYEQYF
TGTGCCAGCAGCGATGCCCGGGACAGCATATCCTACGAGCAGTACTTC
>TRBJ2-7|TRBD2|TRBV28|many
CASSLMGLTYEQYF
TGTGCCAGCAGTTTAATGGGACTAACCTACGAGCAGTACTTC
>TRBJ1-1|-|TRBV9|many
CASSVQGRAEAFF
TGTGCCAGCAGCGTCCAGGGGAGGGCTGAAGCTTTCTTT
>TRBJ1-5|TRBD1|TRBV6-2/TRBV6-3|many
CASSWTGGDQPQHF
TGTGCCAGCAGTTGGACAGGGGGCGACCAGCCCCAGCATTTT
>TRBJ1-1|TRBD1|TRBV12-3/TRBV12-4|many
CASSTGTGVMNTEAFF
TGTGCCAGCAGTACCGGGACAGGGGTGATGAACACTGAAGCTTTCTTT
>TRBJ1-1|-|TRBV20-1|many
CSARFFSGNTEAFF
TGCAGTGCTCGATTTTTTAGCGGGAACACTGAAGCTTTCTTT
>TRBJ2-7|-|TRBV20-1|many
CSARIWGGSNEQYF
TGCAGTGCTAGAATTTGGGGGGGCAGCAACGAGCAGTACTTC
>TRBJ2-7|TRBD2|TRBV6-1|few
CASSEASGRSYEQYF
TGTGCCAGCAGTGAAGCTAGCGGGAGGAGCTACGAGCAGTACTTC
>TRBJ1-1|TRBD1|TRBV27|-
CASSSQGAGVNTEAFF
TGTGCCAGCAGTTCCCAGGGGGCGGGGGTGAACACTGAAGCTTTCTTT
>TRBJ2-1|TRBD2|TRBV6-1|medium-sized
CASSMSGRGSEQFF
TGTGCCAGCAGTATGAGCGGGAGGGGAAGTGAGCAGTTCTTC
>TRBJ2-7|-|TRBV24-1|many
CATASRIRNEQYF
TGTGCCACCGCCAGTAGGATTAGGAACGAGCAGTACTTC
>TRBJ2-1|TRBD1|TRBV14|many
CASSRQGVEYNEQFF
TGTGCCAGCAGCCGGCAGGGGGTAGAGTACAATGAGCAGTTCTTC
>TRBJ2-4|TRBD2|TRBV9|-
CASSPVTGGPWKIQYF
TGTGCCAGCAGCCCAGTGACGGGAGGGCCATGGAAAATTCAGTACTTC
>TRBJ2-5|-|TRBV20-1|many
CSARAGNQETQYF
TGCAGTGCTAGAGCCGGTAACCAAGAGACCCAGTACTTC
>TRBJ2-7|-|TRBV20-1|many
CSAGKAGIVSYEQYF
TGCAGTGCTGGAAAGGCAGGGATAGTATCTTACGAGCAGTACTTC
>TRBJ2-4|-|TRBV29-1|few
CSGTGPGAKNIHYF
TGCAGCGGCACGGGGCCTGGGGCCAAAAACATTCATTACTTC
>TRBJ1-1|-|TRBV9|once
CASSAGGLTGQRTDTEAFF
TGTGCCAGCAGCGCCGGCGGACTAACCGGACAGAGGACAGACACTGAAGCTTTCTTT
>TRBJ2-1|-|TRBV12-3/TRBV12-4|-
CANNGLEGRGSGSEQFF
TGTGCCAACAATGGGTTAGAGGGGCGTGGTTCTGGCAGTGAGCAGTTCTTC
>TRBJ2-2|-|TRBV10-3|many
CAISESALEGAGELFF
TGTGCCATCAGTGAGTCGGCTTTGGAAGGGGCCGGGGAGCTGTTTTTT
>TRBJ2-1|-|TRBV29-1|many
CSAPPDHGDEQFF
TGCAGCGCCCCCCCCGACCACGGGGATGAGCAGTTCTTC
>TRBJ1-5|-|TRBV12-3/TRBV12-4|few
CASSDGEISNQPQHF
TGTGCCAGCAGTGATGGAGAGATAAGCAATCAGCCCCAGCATTTT
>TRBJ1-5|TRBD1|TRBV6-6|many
CASSYRTGGNQPQHF
TGTGCCAGCAGTTACAGGACAGGGGGCAATCAGCCCCAGCATTTT
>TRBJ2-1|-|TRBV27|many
CASSLKVGQLYNEQFF
TGTGCCAGCAGTTTAAAAGTCGGACAGTTGTACAATGAGCAGTTCTTC
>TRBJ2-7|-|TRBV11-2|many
CASSLGVAEYYEQYF
TGTGCCAGCAGCTTAGGAGTGGCGGAGTACTACGAGCAGTACTTC
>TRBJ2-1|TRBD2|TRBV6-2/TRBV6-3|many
CASSYSAGATRNEQFF
TGTGCCAGCAGTTACTCCGCGGGAGCCACTCGAAATGAGCAGTTCTTC
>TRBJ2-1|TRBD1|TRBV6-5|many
CASSYREGQGAYNEQFF
TGTGCCAGCAGTTATCGAGAAGGACAGGGGGCTTACAATGAGCAGTTCTTC
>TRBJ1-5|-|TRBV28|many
CASETASPNSNQPQHF
TGTGCCAGCGAAACCGCGAGCCCGAATAGCAATCAGCCCCAGCATTTT
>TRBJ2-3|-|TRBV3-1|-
CASSHTGLSTDTQYF
TGTGCCAGCAGCCACACAGGGCTCAGCACAGATACGCAGTATTTT
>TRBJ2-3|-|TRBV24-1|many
CATSDKQGGGTDTQYF
TGTGCCACCAGTGACAAACAGGGCGGAGGCACAGATACGCAGTATTTT
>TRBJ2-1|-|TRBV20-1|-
CSASNGASVDEQFF
TGCAGTGCTTCAAATGGGGCCAGTGTCGATGAGCAGTTCTTC
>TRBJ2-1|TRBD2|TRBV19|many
CASSLSGNHNEQFF
TGTGCCAGTAGTTTAAGCGGGAACCACAATGAGCAGTTCTTC
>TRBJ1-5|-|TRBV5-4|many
CASSMEGLGQPQHF
TGTGCCAGCAGCATGGAGGGACTGGGGCAGCCCCAGCATTTT
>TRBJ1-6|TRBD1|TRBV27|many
CASSPPPRTGGSPLHF
TGTGCCAGCAGTCCGCCCCCAAGGACAGGGGGATCACCCCTCCACTTT
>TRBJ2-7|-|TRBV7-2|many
CASSFGEFSYEQYF
TGTGCCAGCAGTTTCGGCGAATTCTCCTACGAGCAGTACTTC
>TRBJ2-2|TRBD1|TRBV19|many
CACSTGSTTGELFF
TGTGCCTGCTCGACAGGGAGTACCACCGGGGAGCTGTTTTTT
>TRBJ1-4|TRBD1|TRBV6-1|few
CASSRVQGAEKLFF
TGTGCCAGCAGTCGAGTACAGGGGGCGGAAAAACTGTTTTTT
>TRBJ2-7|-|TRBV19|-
CASRGYYEQYF
TGTGCCAGTAGAGGGTACTACGAGCAGTACTTC
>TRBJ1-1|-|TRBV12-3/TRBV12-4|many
CASSLGENTEAFF
TGTGCCAGCAGTTTAGGGGAGAACACTGAAGCTTTCTTT
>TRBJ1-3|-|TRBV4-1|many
CASSQVLGSGNTIYF
TGCGCCAGCAGCCAAGTACTGGGATCTGGAAACACCATATATTTT
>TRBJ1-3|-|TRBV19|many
CAPLRNTIYF
TGTGCCCCCCTCCGAAACACCATATATTTT
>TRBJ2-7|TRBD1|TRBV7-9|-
CASSAGTAYEQYF
TGTGCCAGCAGCGCCGGGACAGCTTACGAGCAGTACTTC
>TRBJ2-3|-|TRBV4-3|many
CASSLKRSTDTQYF
TGCGCCAGCAGCCTTAAGCGCTCCACAGATACGCAGTATTTT
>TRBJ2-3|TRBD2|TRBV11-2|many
CASSFQSGGLAGSDTQYF
TGTGCCAGCAGCTTCCAATCCGGAGGACTAGCGGGATCAGATACGCAGTATTTT
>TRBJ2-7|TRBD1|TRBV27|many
CASSYTGGAVREQYF
TGTGCCAGCAGTTACACAGGGGGCGCAGTGAGGGAGCAGTACTTC
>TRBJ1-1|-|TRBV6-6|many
CASSYTSIGNTEAFF
TGTGCCAGCAGTTACACTTCGATCGGGAATACTGAAGCTTTCTTT